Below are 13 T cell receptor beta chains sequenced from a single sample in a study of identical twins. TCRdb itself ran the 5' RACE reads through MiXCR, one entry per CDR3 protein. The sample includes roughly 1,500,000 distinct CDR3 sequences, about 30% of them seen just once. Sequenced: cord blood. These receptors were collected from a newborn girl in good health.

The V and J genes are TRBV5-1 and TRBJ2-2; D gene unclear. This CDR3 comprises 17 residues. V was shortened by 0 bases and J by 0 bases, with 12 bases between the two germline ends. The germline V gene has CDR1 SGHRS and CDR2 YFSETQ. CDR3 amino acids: CASSLASDGANTGELFF. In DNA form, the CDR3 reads TGCGCCAGCAGCTTGGCGTCGGACGGTGCGAACACCGGGGAGCTGTTTTTT. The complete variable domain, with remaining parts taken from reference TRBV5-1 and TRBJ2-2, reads KAGVTQTPRYLIKTRGQQVTLSCSPISGHRSVSWYQQTPGQGLQFLFEYFSETQRNKGNFPGRFSGRQFSNSRSEMNVSTLELGDSALYLCASSLASDGANTGELFFGEGSRLTVL.

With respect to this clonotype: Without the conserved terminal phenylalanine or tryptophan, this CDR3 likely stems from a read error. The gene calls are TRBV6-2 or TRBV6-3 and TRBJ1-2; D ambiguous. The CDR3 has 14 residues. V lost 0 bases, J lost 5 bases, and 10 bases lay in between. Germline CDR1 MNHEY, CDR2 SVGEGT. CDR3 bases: TGTGCCAGCAGTTACTCGGGGAGTCGGTATGGCTACACCTAC. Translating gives CASSYSGSRYGYTY.

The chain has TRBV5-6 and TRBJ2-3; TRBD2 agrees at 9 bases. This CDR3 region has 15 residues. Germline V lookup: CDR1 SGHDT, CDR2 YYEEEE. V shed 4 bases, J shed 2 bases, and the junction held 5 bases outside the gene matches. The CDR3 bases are TGTGCCAGCAGCGAAGGACTAGCGTTCACAGATACGCAGTATTTT. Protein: CASSEGLAFTDTQYF.

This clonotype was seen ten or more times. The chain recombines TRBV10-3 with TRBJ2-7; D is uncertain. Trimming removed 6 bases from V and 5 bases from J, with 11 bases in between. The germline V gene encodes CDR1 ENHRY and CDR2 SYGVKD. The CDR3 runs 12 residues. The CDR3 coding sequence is TGTGCCATCAGAGGAAACGGAAACGAGCAGTACTTC. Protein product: CAIRGNGNEQYF.

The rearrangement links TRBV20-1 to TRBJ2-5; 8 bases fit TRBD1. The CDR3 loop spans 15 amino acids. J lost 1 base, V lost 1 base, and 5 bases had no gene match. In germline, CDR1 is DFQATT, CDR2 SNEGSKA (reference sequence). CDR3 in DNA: TGCAGTGCTAGAGCCGTTGACAGGGGCCAAGAGACCCAGTACTTC. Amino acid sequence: CSARAVDRGQETQYF.

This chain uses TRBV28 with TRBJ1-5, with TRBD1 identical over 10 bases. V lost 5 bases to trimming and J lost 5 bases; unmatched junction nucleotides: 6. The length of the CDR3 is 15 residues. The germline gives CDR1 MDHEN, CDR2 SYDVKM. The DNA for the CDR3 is TGTGCCAGCAGTGGAGGGGGGACAGGGGATCAGCCCCAGCATTTT. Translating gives CASSGGGTGDQPQHF.

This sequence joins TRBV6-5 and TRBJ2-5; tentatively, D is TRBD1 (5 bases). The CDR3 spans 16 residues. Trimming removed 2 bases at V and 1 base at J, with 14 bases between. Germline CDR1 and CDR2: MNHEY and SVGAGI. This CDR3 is CASSYHRQTPQETQYF. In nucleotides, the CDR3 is TGTGCCAGCAGTTACCACCGACAGACCCCCCAAGAGACCCAGTACTTC.

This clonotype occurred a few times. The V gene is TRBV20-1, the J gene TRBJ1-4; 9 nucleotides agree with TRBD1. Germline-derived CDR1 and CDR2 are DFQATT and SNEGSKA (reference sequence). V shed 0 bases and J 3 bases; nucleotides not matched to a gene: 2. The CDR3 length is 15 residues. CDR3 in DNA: TGCAGTGCTAGAGACCGGGACAGGGCTAATGAAAAACTGTTTTTT. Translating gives CSARDRDRANEKLFF.

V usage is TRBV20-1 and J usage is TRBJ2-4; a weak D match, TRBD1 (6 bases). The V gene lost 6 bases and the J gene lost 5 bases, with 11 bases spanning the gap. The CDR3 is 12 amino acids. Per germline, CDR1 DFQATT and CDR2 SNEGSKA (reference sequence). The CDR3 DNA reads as TGCAGTGCGCGGACAGAACAAAACATTCAGTACTTC. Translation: CSARTEQNIQYF.

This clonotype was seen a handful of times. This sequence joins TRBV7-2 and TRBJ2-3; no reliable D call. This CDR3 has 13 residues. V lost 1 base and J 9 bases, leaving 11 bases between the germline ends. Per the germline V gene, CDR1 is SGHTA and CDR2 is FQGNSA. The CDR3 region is CASSLVRRRTQYF. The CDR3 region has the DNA TGTGCCAGCAGCTTAGTAAGGCGACGGACGCAGTATTTT.

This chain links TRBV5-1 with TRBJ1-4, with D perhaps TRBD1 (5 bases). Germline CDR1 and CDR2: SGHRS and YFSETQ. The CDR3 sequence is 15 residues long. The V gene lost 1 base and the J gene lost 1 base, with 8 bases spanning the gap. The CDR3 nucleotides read TGCGCCAGCAGCTTGTACGGGGGAACTAATGAAAAACTGTTTTTT. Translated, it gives CASSLYGGTNEKLFF.

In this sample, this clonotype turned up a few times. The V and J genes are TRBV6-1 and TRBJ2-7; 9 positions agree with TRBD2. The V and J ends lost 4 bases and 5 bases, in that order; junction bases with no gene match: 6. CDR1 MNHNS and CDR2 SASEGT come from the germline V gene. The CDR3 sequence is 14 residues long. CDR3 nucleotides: TGTGCCAGCAGTGTACGGCTAGCGGGGAACGAGCAGTACTTC. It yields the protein CASSVRLAGNEQYF.

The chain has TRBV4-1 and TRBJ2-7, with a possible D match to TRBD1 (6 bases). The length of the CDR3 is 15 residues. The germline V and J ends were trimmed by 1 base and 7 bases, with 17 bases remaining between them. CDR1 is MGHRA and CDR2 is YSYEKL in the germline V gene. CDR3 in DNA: TGCGCCAGCAGCCAAGTGGCTCAGGGGTACAATGAGCAGTACTTC. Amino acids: CASSQVAQGYNEQYF.